These 14 T cell receptor beta chains were sequenced from one sample in a study of technical replicates of blood from a few donors (dated by TCRdb to 2017 to 2019). The method behind the library was the immunoSEQ multiplex PCR assay. TCRdb took over this immuneACCESS table, retaining in-frame rearrangements with V and J assigned. Such tables are incomplete; in checked studies, under half of the missing clones stem from an unresolved V gene, and the remainder is unexplained. This sample is represented by 65,000 to 90,000 clones; roughly 93% of them were singletons. Of the sample, approximately 0.25% is held by the ten largest clones. The sample comprised T cells isolated from PBMCs. These receptors were collected from a human donor in good health.

The chain recombines TRBV20-1 with TRBJ2-1; 9 positions agree with TRBD1. CDR1 is DFQATT, CDR2 SNEGSKA, per germline (reference sequence). The CDR3 is 11 amino acids. This CDR3 is CIGTGPNEQFF. Written as DNA, the CDR3 is TGCATTGGGACAGGGCCCAATGAGCAGTTCTTC.

The chain combines TRBV7-9 with TRBJ2-1; no firm D call. CDR3 size: 13 residues. Germline V gene lookup returns CDR1 SEHNR and CDR2 FQNEAQ (reference sequence). V lost 5 bases and J 4 bases, leaving 9 bases between the germline ends. The CDR3 region is CASSLSPYNEQFF. The CDR3 DNA is TGTGCCAGCAGCCTATCCCCATACAATGAGCAGTTCTTC. Full variable domain (outside the CDR3, taken from reference TRBV7-9 and TRBJ2-1): DTGVSQNPRHKITKRGQNVTFRCDPISEHNRLYWYRQTLGQGPEFLTYFQNEAQLEKSRLLSDRFSAERPKGSFSTLEIQRTEQGDSAMYLCASSLSPYNEQFFGPGTRLTVL.

The chain is built from TRBV29-1 and TRBJ1-2; possibly TRBD1 for D (6 bases). Per the germline V gene, CDR1 is SQVTM and CDR2 is ANQGSEA. Trimming took 3 bases from V and 4 from J, leaving 15 bases between them. This CDR3 region has 14 residues. Written as DNA, the CDR3 is TGCAGCGTTGATTTCCGGGACACCCGCTATGGCTACACCTTC. Its translation: CSVDFRDTRYGYTF.

The chain links TRBV18 to TRBJ1-3; D is uncertain. Germline-derived CDR1 and CDR2 are KGHSH and LQKENI. The CDR3 consists of 15 residues. V lost 0 bases, J lost 0 bases, and 6 bases lay in between. The CDR3 DNA sequence: TGTGCCAGCTCACCACCGGCCAGCTCTGGAAACACCATATATTTT. Its protein is CASSPPASSGNTIYF.

The V gene is TRBV19, the J gene TRBJ2-3, with 12 bases identical to TRBD2. The CDR3 is 15 amino acids. Germline values: CDR1 LNHDA, CDR2 SQIVND (reference sequence). With V trimmed by 4 bases and J by 7 bases, 6 bases remained unmatched. CDR3 nucleotide sequence: TGTGCCAGTAGTAGCCAACTAGCGGGGGGCCATACGCAGTATTTT. Protein: CASSSQLAGGHTQYF.

The rearrangement uses TRBV7-9 and TRBJ1-2; a possible D gene is TRBD1 (6 bases). The germline gives CDR1 SEHNR, CDR2 FQNEAQ (reference sequence). This CDR3 contains 14 residues. V gave up 5 bases and J gave up 5 bases, with 15 bases separating them. The CDR3 DNA is TGTGCCAGCAGCCAAAGGACAGCCCTGTATGGCTACACCTTC. Encoded protein: CASSQRTALYGYTF.

The chain combines TRBV28 with TRBJ2-5; 9 positions agree with TRBD2. V gave up 3 bases and J gave up 4 bases; unmatched junction bases: 3. CDR3 size: 14 residues. The germline V gene encodes CDR1 MDHEN and CDR2 SYDVKM. The CDR3 loop is CASSLRRGGETQYF. CDR3 sequence (DNA): TGTGCCAGCAGTTTGAGGCGGGGGGGAGAGACCCAGTACTTC.

V is TRBV18 and J is TRBJ1-1; D gene unclear. V lost 5 bases and J 1 base, leaving 8 bases between the germline ends. Germline CDR1 KGHSH, CDR2 LQKENI. This CDR3 contains 13 residues. The CDR3 DNA is TGTGCCAGCTCAGCGATAGAGAACACTGAAGCTTTCTTT. Translated: CASSAIENTEAFF.

This chain connects TRBV13 to TRBJ1-1; D not resolved. V dropped 0 bases and J dropped 4 bases, with 18 bases sitting between them. The CDR3 has 17 residues. The germline CDR1 and CDR2 sequences are PRHDT and FYEKMQ (reference sequence). CDR3 amino acids: CASSLGGPDYLGTEAFF. The CDR3 coding sequence is TGTGCCAGCAGCTTAGGGGGCCCCGACTACTTGGGCACTGAAGCTTTCTTT.

The J gene is TRBJ1-5, the V gene TRBV19, with D possibly matching TRBD1 (5 bases). V gave up 5 bases and J gave up 9 bases, with 14 bases separating them. Germline V lookup: CDR1 LNHDA, CDR2 SQIVND (reference sequence). The CDR3 extends over 13 amino acids. DNA for the CDR3: TGTGCCAGTAGTGGGAGAGTGGGGGGGCCCCAGCATTTT. Residues: CASSGRVGGPQHF.

V is TRBV7-6 and J is TRBJ2-1; D possibly corresponds to TRBD1 (5 bases). V dropped 6 bases and J dropped 7 bases, with 19 bases sitting between them. CDR1 and CDR2 from the germline V gene are SGHVS and FNYEAQ. The CDR3 is made up of 15 amino acids. The CDR3 loop reads CASRKGVGLMNEQFF. CDR3 DNA: TGTGCCAGCAGAAAAGGGGTTGGGCTTATGAATGAGCAGTTCTTC.

This clone was detected only once. The chain has TRBV7-8 and TRBJ2-5, with a tentative D call TRBD2 (5 bases). Germline CDR1 SGHVS, CDR2 FQNEAQ. The germline V and J ends were trimmed by 2 bases and 4 bases, with 17 bases remaining between them. The CDR3 has 16 amino acids. CDR3 loop: CASSLTSFGGRETQYF. The DNA of the CDR3 is TGTGCCAGCAGCTTAACGTCTTTCGGAGGCAGAGAGACCCAGTACTTC.

CDR3 nucleotide sequence: TGCGCCAGCAGATTTCGGACAACAGGGGAAACTGAAGCTTTCTTT. This codes for CASRFRTTGETEAFF. This chain joins TRBV5-1 and TRBJ1-1, with TRBD1 matching 7 bases. V lost 5 bases to trimming and J lost 5 bases; unmatched junction nucleotides: 12. There are 15 residues in the CDR3. From germline, CDR1 is SGHRS and CDR2 YFSETQ. The entire variable domain, with the rest obtained from reference TRBV5-1 and TRBJ1-1, is as follows: KAGVTQTPRYLIKTRGQQVTLSCSPISGHRSVSWYQQTPGQGLQFLFEYFSETQRNKGNFPGRFSGRQFSNSRSEMNVSTLELGDSALYLCASRFRTTGETEAFFGQGTRLTVV.

The V call is TRBV5-1, the J call TRBJ2-7, with D tentatively TRBD2 (6 bases). Germline CDR1 reads SGHRS; CDR2 reads YFSETQ. With 1 base removed from V and 0 bases from J, the gap between germline ends came to 14 bases. The CDR3 sequence is 16 residues long. The CDR3 DNA follows: TGCGCCAGCAGCTTGCTCGGCGGGGCAAGCTCCTACGAGCAGTACTTC. Translating it yields CASSLLGGASSYEQYF.